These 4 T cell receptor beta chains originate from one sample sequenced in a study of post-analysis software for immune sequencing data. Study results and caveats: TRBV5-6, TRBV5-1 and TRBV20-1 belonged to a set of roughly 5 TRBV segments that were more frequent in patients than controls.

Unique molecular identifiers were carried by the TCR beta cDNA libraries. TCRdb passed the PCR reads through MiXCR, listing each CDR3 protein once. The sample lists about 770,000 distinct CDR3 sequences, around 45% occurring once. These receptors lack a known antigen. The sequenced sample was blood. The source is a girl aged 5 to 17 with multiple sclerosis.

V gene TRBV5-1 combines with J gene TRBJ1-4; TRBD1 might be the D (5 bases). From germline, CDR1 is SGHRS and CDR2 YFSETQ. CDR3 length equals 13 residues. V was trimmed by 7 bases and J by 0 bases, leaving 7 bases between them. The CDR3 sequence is CASQGSTNEKLFF. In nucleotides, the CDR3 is TGCGCCAGCCAGGGATCAACTAATGAAAAACTGTTTTTT.

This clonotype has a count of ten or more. The DNA of the CDR3 is TGCGCCAGCAGCTTGGCACTAGATAATGAGCAGTTCTTC. This codes for CASSLALDNEQFF. This chain links TRBV5-1 with TRBJ2-1; D may be TRBD2 (5 bases). Germline assignment: CDR1 SGHRS and CDR2 YFSETQ. Trimming cost V 0 bases and J 7 bases, with 8 bases left between them. The CDR3 sequence is 13 residues long. The whole variable domain, filled in from reference TRBV5-1 and TRBJ2-1, reads KAGVTQTPRYLIKTRGQQVTLSCSPISGHRSVSWYQQTPGQGLQFLFEYFSETQRNKGNFPGRFSGRQFSNSRSEMNVSTLELGDSALYLCASSLALDNEQFFGPGTRLTVL.

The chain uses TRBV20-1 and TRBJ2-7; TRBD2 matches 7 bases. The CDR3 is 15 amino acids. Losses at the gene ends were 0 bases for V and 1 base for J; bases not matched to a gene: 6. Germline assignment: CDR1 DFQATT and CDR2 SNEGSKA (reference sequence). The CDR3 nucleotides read TGCAGTGCTAGAGATCGGGGGGAGGGATCCTACGAGCAGTACTTC. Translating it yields CSARDRGEGSYEQYF.

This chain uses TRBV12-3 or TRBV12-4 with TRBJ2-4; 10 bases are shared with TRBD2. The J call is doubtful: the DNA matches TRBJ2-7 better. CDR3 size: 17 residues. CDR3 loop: CASSSREASGSRYEQYF. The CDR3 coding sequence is TGTGCCAGCAGCTCGCGGGAGGCTAGCGGGAGTCGATACGAGCAGTACTTC.